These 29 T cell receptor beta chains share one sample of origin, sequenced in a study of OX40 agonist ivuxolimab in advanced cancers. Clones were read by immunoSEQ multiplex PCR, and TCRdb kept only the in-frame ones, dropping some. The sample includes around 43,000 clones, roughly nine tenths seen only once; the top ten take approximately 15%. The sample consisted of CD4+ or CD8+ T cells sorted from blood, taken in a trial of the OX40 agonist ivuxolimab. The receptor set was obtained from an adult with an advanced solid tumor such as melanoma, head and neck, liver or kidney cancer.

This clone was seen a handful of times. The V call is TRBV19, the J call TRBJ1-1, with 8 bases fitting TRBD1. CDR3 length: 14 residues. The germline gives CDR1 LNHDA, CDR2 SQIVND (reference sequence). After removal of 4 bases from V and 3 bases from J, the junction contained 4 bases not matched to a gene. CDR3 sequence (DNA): TGTGCCAGTAGTAGCGGACAGGGAGACACTGAAGCTTTCTTT. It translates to CASSSGQGDTEAFF. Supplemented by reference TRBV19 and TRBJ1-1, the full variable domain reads DGGITQSPKYLFRKEGQNVTLSCEQNLNHDAMYWYRQDPGQGLRLIYYSQIVNDFQKGDIAEGYSVSREKKESFPLTVTSAQKNPTAFYLCASSSGQGDTEAFFGQGTRLTVV.

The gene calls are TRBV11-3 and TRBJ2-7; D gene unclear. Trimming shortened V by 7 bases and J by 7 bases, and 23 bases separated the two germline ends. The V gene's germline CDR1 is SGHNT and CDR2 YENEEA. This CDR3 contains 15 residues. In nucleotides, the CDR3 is TGTGCCAGCATCCCCTCGAGTACTTCTTTAGAAGAGCAGTACTTC. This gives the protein CASIPSSTSLEEQYF.

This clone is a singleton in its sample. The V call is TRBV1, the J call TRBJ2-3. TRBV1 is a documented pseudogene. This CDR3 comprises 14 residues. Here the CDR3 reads CTSSQDKTSDTQYF. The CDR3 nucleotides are TGCACCAGCAGCCAAGATAAGACCTCAGATACGCAGTATTTT.

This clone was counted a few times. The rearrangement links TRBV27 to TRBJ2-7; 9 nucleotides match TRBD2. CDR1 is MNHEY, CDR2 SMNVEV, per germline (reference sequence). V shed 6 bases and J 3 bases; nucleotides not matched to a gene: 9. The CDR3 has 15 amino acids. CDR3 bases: TGTGCCAGCAGCTTCTCTAGCGGGGCCAACTACGAGCAGTACTTC. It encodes CASSFSSGANYEQYF.

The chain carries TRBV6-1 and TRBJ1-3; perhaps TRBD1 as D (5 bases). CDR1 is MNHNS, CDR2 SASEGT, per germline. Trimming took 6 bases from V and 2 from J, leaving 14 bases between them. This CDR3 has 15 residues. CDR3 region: CASRDDSRTGNTIYF. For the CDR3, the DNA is TGTGCCAGCAGGGACGACAGCAGGACTGGAAACACCATATATTTT.

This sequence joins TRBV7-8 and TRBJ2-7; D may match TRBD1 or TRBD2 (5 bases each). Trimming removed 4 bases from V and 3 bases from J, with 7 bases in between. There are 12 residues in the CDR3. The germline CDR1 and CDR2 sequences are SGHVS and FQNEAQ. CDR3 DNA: TGTGCCAGCAGCTGGGGGATCTACGAGCAGTACTTC. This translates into CASSWGIYEQYF. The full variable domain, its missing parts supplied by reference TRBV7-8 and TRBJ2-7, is GAGVSQSPRYKVAKRGQDVALRCDPISGHVSLFWYQQALGQGPEFLTYFQNEAQLDKSGLPSDRFFAERPEGSVSTLKIQRTQQEDSAVYLCASSWGIYEQYFGPGTRLTVT.

CDR3 loop: CASSHPPGLAPNEQFF. The CDR3 coding sequence is TGCGCCAGCAGCCACCCTCCGGGACTAGCGCCTAATGAGCAGTTCTTC. This chain links TRBV4-1 with TRBJ2-1, with 10 nucleotides matching TRBD2. V was clipped by 3 bases and J by 7 bases; unmatched bases: 9. Germline lookup yields CDR1 MGHRA and CDR2 YSYEKL. The CDR3 consists of 16 residues.

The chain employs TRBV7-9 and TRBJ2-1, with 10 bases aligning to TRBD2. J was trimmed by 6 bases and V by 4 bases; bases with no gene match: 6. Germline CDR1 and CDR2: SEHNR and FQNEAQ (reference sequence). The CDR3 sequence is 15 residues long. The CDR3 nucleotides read TGTGCCAGCAGCTCGACTAGCGGGCGGGGCAATGAGCAGTTCTTC. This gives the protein CASSSTSGRGNEQFF.

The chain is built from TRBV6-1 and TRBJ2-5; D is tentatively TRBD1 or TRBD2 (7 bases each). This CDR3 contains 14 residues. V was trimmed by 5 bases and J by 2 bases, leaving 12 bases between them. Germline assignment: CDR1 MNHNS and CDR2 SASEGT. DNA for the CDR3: TGTGCCAGCAGTCGACAGGGAGGGCAAGAGACCCAGTACTTC. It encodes CASSRQGGQETQYF.

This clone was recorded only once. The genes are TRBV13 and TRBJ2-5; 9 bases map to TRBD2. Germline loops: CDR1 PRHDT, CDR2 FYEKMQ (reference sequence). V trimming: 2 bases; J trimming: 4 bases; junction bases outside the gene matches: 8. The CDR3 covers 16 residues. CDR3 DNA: TGTGCCAGCAGCTTAACACTAGCGGGCGATCCAGAGACCCAGTACTTC. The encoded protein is CASSLTLAGDPETQYF.

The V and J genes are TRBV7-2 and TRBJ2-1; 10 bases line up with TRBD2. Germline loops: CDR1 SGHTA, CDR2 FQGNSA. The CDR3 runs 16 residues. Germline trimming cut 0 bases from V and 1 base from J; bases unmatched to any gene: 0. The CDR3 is CASSLASGRSYNEQFF. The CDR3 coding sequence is TGTGCCAGCAGCTTAGCTAGCGGGAGGTCCTACAATGAGCAGTTCTTC.

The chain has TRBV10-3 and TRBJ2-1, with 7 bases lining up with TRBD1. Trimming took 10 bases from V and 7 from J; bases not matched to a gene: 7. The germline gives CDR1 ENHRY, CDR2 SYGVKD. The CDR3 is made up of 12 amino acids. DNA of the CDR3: TGTGCCACCGAAGGGGGCGGGAATGAGCAGTTCTTC. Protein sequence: CATEGGGNEQFF.

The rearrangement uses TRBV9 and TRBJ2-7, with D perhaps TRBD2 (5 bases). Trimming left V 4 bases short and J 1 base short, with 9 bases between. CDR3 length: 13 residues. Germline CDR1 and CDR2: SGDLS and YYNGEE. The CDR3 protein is CASSSGGSYEQYF. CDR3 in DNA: TGTGCCAGCAGCTCAGGAGGATCCTACGAGCAGTACTTC.

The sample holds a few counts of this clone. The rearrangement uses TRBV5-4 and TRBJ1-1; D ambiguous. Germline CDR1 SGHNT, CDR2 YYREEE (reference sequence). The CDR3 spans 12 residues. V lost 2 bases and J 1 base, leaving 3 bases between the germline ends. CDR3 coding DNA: TGTGCCAGCAGCTTAACGAACACTGAAGCTTTCTTT. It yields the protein CASSLTNTEAFF.

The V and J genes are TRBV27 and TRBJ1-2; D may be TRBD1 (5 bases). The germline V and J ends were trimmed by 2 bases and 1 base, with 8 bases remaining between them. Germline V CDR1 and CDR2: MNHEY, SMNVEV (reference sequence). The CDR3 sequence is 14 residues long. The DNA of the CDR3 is TGTGCCAGCAGTTTAGCGGGGGATAACTATGGCTACACCTTC. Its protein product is CASSLAGDNYGYTF.

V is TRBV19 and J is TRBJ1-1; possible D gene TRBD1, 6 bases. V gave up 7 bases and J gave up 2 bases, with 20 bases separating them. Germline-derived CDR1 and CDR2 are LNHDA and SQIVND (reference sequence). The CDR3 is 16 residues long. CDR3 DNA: TGTGCCAGTACCCTTTCGGGGGCGAGGATTAACACTGAAGCTTTCTTT. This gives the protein CASTLSGARINTEAFF.

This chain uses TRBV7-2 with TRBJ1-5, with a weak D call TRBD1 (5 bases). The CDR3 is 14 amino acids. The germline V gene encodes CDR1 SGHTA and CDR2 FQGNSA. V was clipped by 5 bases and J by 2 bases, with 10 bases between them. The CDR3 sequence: CASSAGTRNQPQHF. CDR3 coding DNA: TGTGCCAGCAGCGCCGGGACCCGCAATCAGCCCCAGCATTTT.

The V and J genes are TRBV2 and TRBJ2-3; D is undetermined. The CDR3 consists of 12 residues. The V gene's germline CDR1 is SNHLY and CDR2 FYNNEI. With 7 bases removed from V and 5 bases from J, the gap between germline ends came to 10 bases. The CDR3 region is CASNTRGDTQYF. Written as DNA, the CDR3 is TGTGCCAGCAACACCCGCGGAGATACGCAGTATTTT.

The CDR3 DNA follows: TGTGCCAGCAGCCAAGGCGAGAACTATGGCTACACCTTC. Its protein product is CASSQGENYGYTF. This chain uses TRBV14 with TRBJ1-2; D is uncertain. Germline CDR1 and CDR2: SGHDN and FVKESK. Between the trimmed V and J ends, which lost 1 base and 2 bases, there was a span of 5 bases. This CDR3 is built from 13 residues. Drawing the rest from reference TRBV14 and TRBJ1-2, the complete variable domain is EAGVTQFPSHSVIEKGQTVTLRCDPISGHDNLYWYRRVMGKEIKFLLHFVKESKQDESGMPNNRFLAERTGGTYSTLKVQPAELEDSGVYFCASSQGENYGYTFGSGTRLTVV.

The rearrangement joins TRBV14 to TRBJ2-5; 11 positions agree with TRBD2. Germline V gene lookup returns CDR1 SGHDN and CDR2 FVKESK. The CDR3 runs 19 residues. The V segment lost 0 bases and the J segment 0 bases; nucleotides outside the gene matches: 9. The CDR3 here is CASSQDRRRTSGYQETQYF. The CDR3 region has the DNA TGTGCCAGCAGCCAAGATAGAAGGCGGACTAGCGGGTACCAAGAGACCCAGTACTTC.

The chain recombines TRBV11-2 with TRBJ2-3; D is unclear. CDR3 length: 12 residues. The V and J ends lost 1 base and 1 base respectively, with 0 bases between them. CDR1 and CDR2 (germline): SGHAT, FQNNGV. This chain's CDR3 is CASSLGTDTQYF. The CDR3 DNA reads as TGTGCCAGCAGCTTAGGCACAGATACGCAGTATTTT.

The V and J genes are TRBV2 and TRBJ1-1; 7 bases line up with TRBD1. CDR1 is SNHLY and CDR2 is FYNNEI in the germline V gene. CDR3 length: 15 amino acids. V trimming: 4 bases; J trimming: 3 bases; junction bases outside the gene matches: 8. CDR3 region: CASSASSQGDTEAFF. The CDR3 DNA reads TGTGCCAGCAGTGCTTCATCTCAGGGGGACACTGAAGCTTTCTTT.

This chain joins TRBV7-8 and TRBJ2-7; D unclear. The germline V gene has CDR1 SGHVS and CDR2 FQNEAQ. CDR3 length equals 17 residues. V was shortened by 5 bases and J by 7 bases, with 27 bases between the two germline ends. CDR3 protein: CASSTSPRDSWVREQYF. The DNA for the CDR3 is TGTGCCAGCAGCACCTCACCCCGCGACTCCTGGGTGAGGGAGCAGTACTTC.

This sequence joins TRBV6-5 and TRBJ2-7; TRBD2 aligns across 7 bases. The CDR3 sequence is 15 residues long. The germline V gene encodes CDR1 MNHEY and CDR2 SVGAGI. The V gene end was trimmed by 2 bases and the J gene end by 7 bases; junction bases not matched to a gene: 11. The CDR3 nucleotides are TGTGCCAGCAGTTACGGTCGGGGAGGGGTGGAGGAGCAGTACTTC. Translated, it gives CASSYGRGGVEEQYF.

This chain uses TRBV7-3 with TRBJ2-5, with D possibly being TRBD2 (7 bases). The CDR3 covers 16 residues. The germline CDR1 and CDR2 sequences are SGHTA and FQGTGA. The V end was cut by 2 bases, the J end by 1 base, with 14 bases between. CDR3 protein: CASSLSGGQSQETQYF. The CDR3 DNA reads TGTGCCAGCAGCTTATCCGGGGGGCAATCCCAAGAGACCCAGTACTTC.

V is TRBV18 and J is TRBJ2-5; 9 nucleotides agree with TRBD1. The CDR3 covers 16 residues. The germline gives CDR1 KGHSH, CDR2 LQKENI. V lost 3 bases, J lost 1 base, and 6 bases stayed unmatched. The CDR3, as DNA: TGTGCCAGCTCACCCCCCGGGACAGGGCCCCAAGAGACCCAGTACTTC. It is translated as CASSPPGTGPQETQYF. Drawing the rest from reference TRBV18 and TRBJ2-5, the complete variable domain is NAGVMQNPRHLVRRRGQEARLRCSPMKGHSHVYWYRQLPEEGLKFMVYLQKENIIDESGMPKERFSAEFPKEGPSILRIQQVVRGDSAAYFCASSPPGTGPQETQYFGPGTRLLVL.

The CDR3 DNA reads as TGCGCCAGCAGCTTAGCGGGAGTGCGGGAGCAGTACTTC. Translation: CASSLAGVREQYF. The chain couples TRBV4-1 to TRBJ2-7, with TRBD2 identical over 9 bases. V lost 5 bases and J lost 7; bases outside the gene matches: 6. The CDR3 is 13 amino acids. Germline V gives CDR1 MGHRA, CDR2 YSYEKL.

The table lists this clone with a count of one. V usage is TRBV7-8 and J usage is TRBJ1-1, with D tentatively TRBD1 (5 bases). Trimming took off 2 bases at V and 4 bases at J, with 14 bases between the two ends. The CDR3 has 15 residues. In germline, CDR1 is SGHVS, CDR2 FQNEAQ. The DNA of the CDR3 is TGTGCCAGCAGCTTACTAGGGGTTTTGGTCACTGAAGCTTTCTTT. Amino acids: CASSLLGVLVTEAFF.

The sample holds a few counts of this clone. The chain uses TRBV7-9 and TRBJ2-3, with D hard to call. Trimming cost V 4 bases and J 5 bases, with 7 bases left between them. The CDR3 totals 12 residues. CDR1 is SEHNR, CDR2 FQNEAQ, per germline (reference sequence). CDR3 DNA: TGTGCCAGCAGCTCCTGGGAAGATACGCAGTATTTT. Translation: CASSSWEDTQYF. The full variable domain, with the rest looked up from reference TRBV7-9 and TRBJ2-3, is DTGVSQNPRHKITKRGQNVTFRCDPISEHNRLYWYRQTLGQGPEFLTYFQNEAQLEKSRLLSDRFSAERPKGSFSTLEIQRTEQGDSAMYLCASSSWEDTQYFGPGTRLTVL.